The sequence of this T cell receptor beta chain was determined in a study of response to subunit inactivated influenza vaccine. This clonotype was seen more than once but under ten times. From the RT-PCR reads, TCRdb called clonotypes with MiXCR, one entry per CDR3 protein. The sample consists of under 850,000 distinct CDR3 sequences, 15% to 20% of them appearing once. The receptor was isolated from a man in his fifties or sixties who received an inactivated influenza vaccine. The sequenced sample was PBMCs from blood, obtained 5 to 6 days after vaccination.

CDR3 sequence: CASSVKGLLDEQFF. In DNA form, the CDR3 reads TGTGCCAGCAGCGTCAAGGGCCTCTTGGATGAGCAGTTCTTC. V gene TRBV9 combines with J gene TRBJ2-1; D gene uncertain. Deletions cut 2 bases from V and 8 bases from J, with 14 bases between. The length of the CDR3 is 14 residues. CDR1 is SGDLS and CDR2 is YYNGEE in the germline V gene.